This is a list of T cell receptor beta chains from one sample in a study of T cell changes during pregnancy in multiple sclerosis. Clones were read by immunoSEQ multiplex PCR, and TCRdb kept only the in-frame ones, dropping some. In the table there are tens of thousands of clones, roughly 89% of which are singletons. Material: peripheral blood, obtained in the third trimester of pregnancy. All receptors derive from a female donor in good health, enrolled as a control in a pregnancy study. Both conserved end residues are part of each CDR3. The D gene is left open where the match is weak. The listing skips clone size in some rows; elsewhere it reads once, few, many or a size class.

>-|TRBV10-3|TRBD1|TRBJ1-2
CAINGAGGNYGYTF
TGTGCCATCAACGGAGCAGGGGGCAACTATGGCTACACCTTC
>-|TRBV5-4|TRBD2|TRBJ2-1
CASSLEGISGGSEQFF
TGTGCCAGCAGCTTGGAGGGGATTAGCGGGGGGAGTGAGCAGTTCTTC
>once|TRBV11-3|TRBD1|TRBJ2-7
CASSPGTGGYEQYF
TGTGCCAGCAGCCCTGGGACAGGTGGATACGAGCAGTACTTC
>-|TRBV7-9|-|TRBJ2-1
CASSLDRNEQFF
TGTGCCAGCAGCTTAGATAGAAATGAGCAGTTCTTC
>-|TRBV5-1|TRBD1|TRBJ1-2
CASSPDRGTYGYTF
TGCGCCAGCAGCCCGGACAGGGGGACCTATGGCTACACCTTC
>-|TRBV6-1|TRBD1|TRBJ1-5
CASFSGTGGGQPQHF
TGTGCCAGCTTCTCCGGGACAGGCGGCGGTCAGCCCCAGCATTTT
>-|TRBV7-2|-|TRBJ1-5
CASSLAKGDNQPQHF
TGTGCCAGCAGCTTAGCGAAGGGGGACAATCAGCCCCAGCATTTT
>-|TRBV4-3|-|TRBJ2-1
CASSQDASGSYNEQFF
TGCGCCAGCAGCCAAGATGCGAGCGGGTCCTACAATGAGCAGTTCTTC
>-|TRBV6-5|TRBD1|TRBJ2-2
CASSRQGPGELFF
TGTGCCAGCAGCCGACAGGGTCCCGGGGAGCTGTTTTTT
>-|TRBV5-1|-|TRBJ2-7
CASSLAGGGASYQAYEQYF
TGCGCCAGCAGCTTGGCCGGAGGGGGCGCGTCCTATCAGGCCTACGAGCAGTACTTC
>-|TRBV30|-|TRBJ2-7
CAWSSGTTYEQYF
TGTGCCTGGAGTTCGGGAACCACCTACGAGCAGTACTTC
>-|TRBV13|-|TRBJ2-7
CASSLVGAYEQYF
TGTGCCAGCAGCTTAGTCGGGGCCTACGAGCAGTACTTC
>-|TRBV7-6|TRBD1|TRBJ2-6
CASSPIGQGAYSGANVLTF
TGTGCCAGCAGCCCGATCGGACAGGGGGCCTACTCTGGGGCCAACGTCCTGACTTTC
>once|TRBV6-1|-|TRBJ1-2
CASSEYKGVYGYTF
TGTGCCAGCAGTGAATATAAGGGGGTCTATGGCTACACCTTC
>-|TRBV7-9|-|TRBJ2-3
CASSKGLLATDTQYF
TGTGCCAGCAGCAAGGGACTTCTAGCCACAGATACGCAGTATTTT
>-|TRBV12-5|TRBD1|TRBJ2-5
CASGSGTAQETQYF
TGTGCTAGTGGTTCAGGGACAGCACAAGAGACCCAGTACTTC
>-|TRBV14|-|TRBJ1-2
CASSQGRGLGYTF
TGTGCCAGCAGCCAAGGCAGGGGCTTGGGCTACACCTTC
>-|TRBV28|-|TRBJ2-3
CASSGGTVSTDTQYF
TGTGCCAGCAGTGGGGGGACGGTGAGCACAGATACGCAGTATTTT
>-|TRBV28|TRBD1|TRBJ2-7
CASSPRDRVREQYF
TGTGCCAGCAGTCCCCGGGACAGGGTTCGGGAGCAGTACTTC
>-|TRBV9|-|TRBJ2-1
CASSVADGVINEQFF
TGTGCCAGCAGCGTAGCTGACGGGGTTATCAATGAGCAGTTCTTC
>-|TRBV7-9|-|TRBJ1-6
CASSSGLYNSPLHF
TGTGCCAGCAGCTCGGGATTATATAATTCACCCCTCCACTTT
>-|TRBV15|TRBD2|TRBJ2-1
CATSRVGLAGYLSYNEQFF
TGTGCCACCAGCAGAGTGGGACTAGCGGGATACCTCTCCTACAATGAGCAGTTCTTC
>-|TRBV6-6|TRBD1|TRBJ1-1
CAGSQGAAEAFF
TGTGCCGGGTCCCAGGGGGCCGCTGAAGCTTTCTTT
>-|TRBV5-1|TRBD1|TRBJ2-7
CASSLEGQGLDEQYF
TGCGCCAGCAGCTTGGAGGGACAGGGATTAGACGAGCAGTACTTC
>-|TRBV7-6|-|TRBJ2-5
CASSATGIQETQYF
TGTGCCAGCAGCGCAACAGGGATCCAAGAGACCCAGTACTTC
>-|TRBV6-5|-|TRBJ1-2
CASMPGGVSYGYTF
TGTGCCAGCATGCCCGGCGGGGTAAGCTATGGCTACACCTTC
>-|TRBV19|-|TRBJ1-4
CASSLSGSTNEKLFF
TGTGCCAGTAGTTTATCAGGGTCAACTAATGAAAAACTGTTTTTT
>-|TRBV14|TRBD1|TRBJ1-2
CASSPSTGAYGYTF
TGTGCCAGCAGCCCTTCGACAGGGGCCTATGGCTACACCTTC
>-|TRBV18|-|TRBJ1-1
CASSLPTGEAFF
TGTGCCAGCTCACTACCAACAGGGGAAGCTTTCTTT
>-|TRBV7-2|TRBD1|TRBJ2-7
CASSPSLRDSSSYEQYF
TGTGCCAGCAGCCCTAGCCTAAGGGACAGTTCATCCTACGAGCAGTACTTC
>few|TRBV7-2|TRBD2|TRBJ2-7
CASSLGGGFYEQYF
TGTGCCAGCAGCTTAGGCGGGGGGTTCTACGAGCAGTACTTC
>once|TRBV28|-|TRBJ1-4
CASSFDSLNEKLFF
TGTGCCAGCAGTTTTGACAGCCTAAATGAAAAACTGTTTTTT
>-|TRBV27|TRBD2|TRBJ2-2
CASKAGTSETGELFF
TGTGCCAGCAAAGCCGGGACTAGCGAGACCGGGGAGCTGTTTTTT
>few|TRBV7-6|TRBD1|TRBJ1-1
CASSLRGPNTEAFF
TGTGCCAGCAGCTTAAGGGGGCCCAACACTGAAGCTTTCTTT
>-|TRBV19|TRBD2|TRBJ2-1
CASSIAPMGLVPNEQFF
TGTGCCAGTAGTATAGCTCCCATGGGACTAGTCCCCAATGAGCAGTTCTTC
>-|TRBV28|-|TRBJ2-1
CASSPHNGGSYNEQFF
TGTGCCAGCAGTCCCCACAACGGGGGCTCCTACAATGAGCAGTTCTTC
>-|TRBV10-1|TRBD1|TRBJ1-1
CASRRDSYTEAFF
TGCGCCAGCAGGAGGGACAGCTACACTGAAGCTTTCTTT
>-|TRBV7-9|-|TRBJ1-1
CASSSFGTGFEAFF
TGTGCCAGCAGCTCATTCGGTACAGGGTTCGAAGCTTTCTTT
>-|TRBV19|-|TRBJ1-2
CASARGVGYTF
TGTGCCAGCGCCAGGGGAGTAGGCTACACCTTC
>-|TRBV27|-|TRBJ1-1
CASSSNYGQNTEAFF
TGTGCCAGCAGTTCCAACTACGGTCAGAACACTGAAGCTTTCTTT
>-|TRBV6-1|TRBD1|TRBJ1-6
CASNPDRGSSPLHF
TGTGCCAGCAACCCGGACAGGGGGAGTTCACCCCTCCACTTT
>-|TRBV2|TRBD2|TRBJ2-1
CASRSGSSYNEQFF
TGTGCCAGCAGGAGCGGGAGCTCCTACAATGAGCAGTTCTTC
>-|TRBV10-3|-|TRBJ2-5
CAISESGPETQYF
TGTGCCATCAGTGAGTCGGGGCCAGAGACCCAGTACTTC
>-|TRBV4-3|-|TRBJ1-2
CASSQYFGDRVDYGYTF
-
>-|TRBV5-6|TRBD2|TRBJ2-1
CASSFRTSGVISYNEQFF
TGTGCCAGCAGCTTCAGGACTAGCGGGGTAATCTCGTACAATGAGCAGTTCTTC
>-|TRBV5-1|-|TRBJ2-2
CASSGTAGSTGELFF
TGCGCCAGCAGCGGCACGGCGGGGAGCACCGGGGAGCTGTTTTTT
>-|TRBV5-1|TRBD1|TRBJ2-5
CASSFDRGKETQYF
TGCGCCAGCAGCTTTGACAGGGGAAAAGAGACCCAGTACTTC
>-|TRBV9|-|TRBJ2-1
CASSKLSYNEQFF
TGTGCCAGCAGCAAGCTATCCTACAATGAGCAGTTCTTC
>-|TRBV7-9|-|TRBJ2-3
CASSLTGSADTQYF
TGTGCCAGCAGCTTAACAGGGTCGGCAGATACGCAGTATTTT
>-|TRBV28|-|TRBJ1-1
CASSRILAGVGTEAFF
TGTGCCAGCAGCCGCATATTGGCAGGGGTGGGGACTGAAGCTTTCTTT
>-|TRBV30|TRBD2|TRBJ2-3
CAWREAGGSTDTQYF
TGTGCCTGGAGAGAAGCGGGGGGAAGCACAGATACGCAGTATTTT
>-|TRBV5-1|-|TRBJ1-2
CASSLSTANYGYTF
TGCGCCAGCAGCTTATCGACAGCTAACTATGGCTACACCTTC
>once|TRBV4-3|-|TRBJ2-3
CASSQEQPTDTQYF
TGCGCCAGCAGCCAAGAACAGCCCACAGATACGCAGTATTTT
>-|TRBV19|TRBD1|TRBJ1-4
CASSRQGTTNEKLFF
TGTGCCAGTTCTCGACAGGGGACAACTAATGAAAAACTGTTTTTT
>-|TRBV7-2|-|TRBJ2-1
CASSLVAGSYNEQFF
TGTGCCAGCAGCTTAGTGGCGGGGTCCTACAATGAGCAGTTCTTC
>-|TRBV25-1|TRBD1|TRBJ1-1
CASITTGGAGKAFF
TGTGCCAGCATTACAACAGGGGGCGCGGGGAAAGCTTTCTTT
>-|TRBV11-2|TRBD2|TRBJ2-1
CASSRRLAGIYNEQFF
TGTGCCAGCAGCCGGCGGCTAGCGGGGATATACAATGAGCAGTTCTTC
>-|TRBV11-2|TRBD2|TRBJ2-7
CASSLDITSVSSYEQYF
TGTGCCAGCAGCTTAGATATAACTAGCGTAAGCTCCTACGAGCAGTACTTC
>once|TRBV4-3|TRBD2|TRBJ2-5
CASSRGFAGAGETQYF
TGCGCCAGCAGCCGGGGCTTCGCGGGAGCAGGAGAGACCCAGTACTTC